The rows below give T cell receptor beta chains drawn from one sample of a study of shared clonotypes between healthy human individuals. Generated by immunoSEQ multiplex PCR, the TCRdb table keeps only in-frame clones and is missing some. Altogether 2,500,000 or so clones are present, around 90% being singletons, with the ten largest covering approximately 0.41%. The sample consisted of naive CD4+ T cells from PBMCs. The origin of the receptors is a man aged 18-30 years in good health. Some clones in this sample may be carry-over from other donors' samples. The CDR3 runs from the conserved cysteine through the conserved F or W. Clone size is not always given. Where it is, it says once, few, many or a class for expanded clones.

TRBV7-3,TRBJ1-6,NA,CASSLRGLPTSPLHF
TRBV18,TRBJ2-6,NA,CASSPTGGSGANVLTF
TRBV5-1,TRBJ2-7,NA,CASSGGTGRFDEQYF
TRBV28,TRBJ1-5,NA,CASSRGQSDQPQHF
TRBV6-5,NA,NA,CASTTPGGYEQYF
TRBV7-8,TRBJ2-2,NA,CASSFRAGELFF
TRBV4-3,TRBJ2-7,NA,CASSQARGRLIDEQYF
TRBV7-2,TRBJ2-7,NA,CASSLVQGGSHEQYF
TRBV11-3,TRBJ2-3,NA,CASSSGQGALGADTQYF
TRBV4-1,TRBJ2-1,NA,CASSPGQGTYNEQFF
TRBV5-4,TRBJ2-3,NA,CASSVGLAGAESTDTQYF
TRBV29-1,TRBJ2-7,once,CSVGGTSEAYEQYF
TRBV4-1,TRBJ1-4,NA,CASSHGDRTEKLFF
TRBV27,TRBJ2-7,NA,CASRFSQAPDRVSYEQYF
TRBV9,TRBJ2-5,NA,CASSVVGGQETQYF
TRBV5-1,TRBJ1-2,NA,CASSPGDTFNYGYTF
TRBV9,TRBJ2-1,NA,CASSVELAGGGGEQFF
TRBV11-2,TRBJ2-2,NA,CASSLSSGTNTGELFF
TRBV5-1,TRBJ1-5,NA,CASSPGTGNQPQHF
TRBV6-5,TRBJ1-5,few,CASKETGSNQPQHF
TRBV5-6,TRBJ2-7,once,CASSLFVARGSYEQYF
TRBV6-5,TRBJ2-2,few,CASSDPGGGTGELFF
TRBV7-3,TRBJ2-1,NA,CASSLRVAYNEQFF
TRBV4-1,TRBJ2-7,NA,CASSQGPRGPPYEQYF
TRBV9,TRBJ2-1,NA,CASSTLAGGPFEQFF
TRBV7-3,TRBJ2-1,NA,CASSRDRGSDEQFF
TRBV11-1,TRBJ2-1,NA,CASSLNPLTSSYNEQFF
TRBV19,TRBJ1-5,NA,CASSPGSRRDQPQHF
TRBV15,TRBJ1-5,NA,CATSRRGVNQGASLPQHF
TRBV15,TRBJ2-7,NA,CATSRMTGGSSSYEQYF
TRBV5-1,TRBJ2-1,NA,CASSLGPGQGVYNEQFF
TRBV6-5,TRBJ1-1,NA,CASSYSVRDTEAFF
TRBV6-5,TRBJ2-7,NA,CASSYRTGGAYEQYF
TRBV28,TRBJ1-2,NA,CASTRSSNYGYTF
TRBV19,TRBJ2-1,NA,CASSTRGNEQFF
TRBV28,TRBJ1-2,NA,CASSGEGAGGYTF
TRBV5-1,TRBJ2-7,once,CASSLGYGTGWEQYF
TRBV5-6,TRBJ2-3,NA,CASSLIAGGPNTQYF
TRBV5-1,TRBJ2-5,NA,CASSTVPTGVGETQYF
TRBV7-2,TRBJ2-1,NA,CASSFRLAGSNEQFF
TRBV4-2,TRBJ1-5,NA,CASSHPSGTGGAGQPQHF
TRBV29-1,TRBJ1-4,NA,CSVEGTTNEKLFF